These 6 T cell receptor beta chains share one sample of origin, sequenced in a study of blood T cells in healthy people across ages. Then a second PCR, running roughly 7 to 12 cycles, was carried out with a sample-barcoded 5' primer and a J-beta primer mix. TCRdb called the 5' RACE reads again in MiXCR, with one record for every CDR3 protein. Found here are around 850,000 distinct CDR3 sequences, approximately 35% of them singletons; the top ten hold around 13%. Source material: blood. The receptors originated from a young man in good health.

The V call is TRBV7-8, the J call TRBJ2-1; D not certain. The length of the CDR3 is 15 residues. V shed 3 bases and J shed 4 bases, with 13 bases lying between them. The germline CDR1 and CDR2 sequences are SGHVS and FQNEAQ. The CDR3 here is CASSLALLFYNEQFF. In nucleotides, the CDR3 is TGTGCCAGCAGCTTGGCCTTACTATTTTACAATGAGCAGTTCTTC.

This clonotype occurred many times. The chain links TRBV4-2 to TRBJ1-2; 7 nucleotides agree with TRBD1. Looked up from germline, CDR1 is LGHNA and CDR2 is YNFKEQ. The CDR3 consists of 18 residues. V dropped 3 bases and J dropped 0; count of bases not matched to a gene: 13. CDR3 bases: TGTGCCAGCAGCCACCTGGGACAGTCCATATTAGCTAACTATGGCTACACCTTC. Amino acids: CASSHLGQSILANYGYTF.

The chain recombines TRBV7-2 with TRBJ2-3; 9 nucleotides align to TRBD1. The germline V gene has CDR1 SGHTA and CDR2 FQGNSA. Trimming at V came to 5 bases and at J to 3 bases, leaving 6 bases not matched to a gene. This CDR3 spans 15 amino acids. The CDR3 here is CASSTGGSGTDTQYF. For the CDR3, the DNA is TGTGCCAGCAGCACAGGGGGCTCCGGGACAGATACGCAGTATTTT. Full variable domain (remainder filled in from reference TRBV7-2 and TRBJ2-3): GAGVSQSPSNKVTEKGKDVELRCDPISGHTALYWYRQSLGQGLEFLIYFQGNSAPDKSGLPSDRFSAERTGGSVSTLTIQRTQQEDSAVYLCASSTGGSGTDTQYFGPGTRLTVL.

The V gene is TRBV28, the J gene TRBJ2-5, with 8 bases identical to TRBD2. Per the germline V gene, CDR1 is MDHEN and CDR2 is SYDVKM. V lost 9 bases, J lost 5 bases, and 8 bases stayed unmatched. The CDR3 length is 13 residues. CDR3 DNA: TGTGCCAGTCAGCGGGGGTGGGGGGAGACCCAGTACTTC. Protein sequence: CASQRGWGETQYF.

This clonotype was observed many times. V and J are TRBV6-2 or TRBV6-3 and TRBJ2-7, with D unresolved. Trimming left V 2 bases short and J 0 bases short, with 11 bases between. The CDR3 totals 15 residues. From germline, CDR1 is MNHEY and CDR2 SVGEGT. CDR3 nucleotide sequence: TGTGCCAGCAGTTACCCAGGATCCCTCTCCTACGAGCAGTACTTC. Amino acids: CASSYPGSLSYEQYF.

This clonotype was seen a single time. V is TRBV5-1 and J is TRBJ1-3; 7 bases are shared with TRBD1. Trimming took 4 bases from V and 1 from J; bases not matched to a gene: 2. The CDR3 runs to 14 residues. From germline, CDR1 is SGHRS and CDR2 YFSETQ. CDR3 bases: TGCGCCAGCAGCGCAGGGGGTTCTGGAAACACCATATATTTT. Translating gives CASSAGGSGNTIYF.